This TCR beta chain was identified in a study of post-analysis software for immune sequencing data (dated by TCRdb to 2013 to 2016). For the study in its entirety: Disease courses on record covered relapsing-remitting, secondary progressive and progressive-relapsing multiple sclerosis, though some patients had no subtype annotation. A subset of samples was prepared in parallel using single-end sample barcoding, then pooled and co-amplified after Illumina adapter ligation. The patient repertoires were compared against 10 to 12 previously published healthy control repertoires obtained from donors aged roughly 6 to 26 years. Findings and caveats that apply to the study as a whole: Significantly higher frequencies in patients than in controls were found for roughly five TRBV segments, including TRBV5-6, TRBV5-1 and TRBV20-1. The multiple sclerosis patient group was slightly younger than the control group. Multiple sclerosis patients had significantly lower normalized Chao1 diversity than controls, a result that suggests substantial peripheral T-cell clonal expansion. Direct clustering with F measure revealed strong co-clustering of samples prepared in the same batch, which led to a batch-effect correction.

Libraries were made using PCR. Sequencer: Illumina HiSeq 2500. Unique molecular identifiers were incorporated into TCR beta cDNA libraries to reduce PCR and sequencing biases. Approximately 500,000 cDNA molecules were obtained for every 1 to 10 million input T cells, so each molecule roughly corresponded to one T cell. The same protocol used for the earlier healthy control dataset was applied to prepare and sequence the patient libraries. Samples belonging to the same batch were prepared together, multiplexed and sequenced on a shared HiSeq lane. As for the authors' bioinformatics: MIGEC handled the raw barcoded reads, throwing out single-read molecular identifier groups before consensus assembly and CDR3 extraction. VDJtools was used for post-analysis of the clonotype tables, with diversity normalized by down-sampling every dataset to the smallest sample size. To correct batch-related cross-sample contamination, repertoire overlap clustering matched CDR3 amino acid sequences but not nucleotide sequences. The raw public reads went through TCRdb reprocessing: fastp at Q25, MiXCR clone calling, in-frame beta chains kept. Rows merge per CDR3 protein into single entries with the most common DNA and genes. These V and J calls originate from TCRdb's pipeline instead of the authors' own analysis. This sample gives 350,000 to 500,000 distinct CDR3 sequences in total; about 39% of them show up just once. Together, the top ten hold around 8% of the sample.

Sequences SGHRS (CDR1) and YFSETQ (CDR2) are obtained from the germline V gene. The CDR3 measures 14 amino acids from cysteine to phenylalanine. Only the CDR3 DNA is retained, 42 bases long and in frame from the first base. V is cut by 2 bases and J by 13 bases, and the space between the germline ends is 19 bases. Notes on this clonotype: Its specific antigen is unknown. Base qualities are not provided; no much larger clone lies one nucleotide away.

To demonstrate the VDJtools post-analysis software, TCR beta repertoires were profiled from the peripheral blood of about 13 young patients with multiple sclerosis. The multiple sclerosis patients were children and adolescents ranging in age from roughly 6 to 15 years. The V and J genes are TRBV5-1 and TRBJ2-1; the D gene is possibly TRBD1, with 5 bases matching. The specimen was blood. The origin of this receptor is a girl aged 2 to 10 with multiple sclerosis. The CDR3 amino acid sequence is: CASSLSSRDWNQFF. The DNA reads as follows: TGCGCCAGCAGCTTATCATCCAGGGATTGGAACCAGTTCTTC.